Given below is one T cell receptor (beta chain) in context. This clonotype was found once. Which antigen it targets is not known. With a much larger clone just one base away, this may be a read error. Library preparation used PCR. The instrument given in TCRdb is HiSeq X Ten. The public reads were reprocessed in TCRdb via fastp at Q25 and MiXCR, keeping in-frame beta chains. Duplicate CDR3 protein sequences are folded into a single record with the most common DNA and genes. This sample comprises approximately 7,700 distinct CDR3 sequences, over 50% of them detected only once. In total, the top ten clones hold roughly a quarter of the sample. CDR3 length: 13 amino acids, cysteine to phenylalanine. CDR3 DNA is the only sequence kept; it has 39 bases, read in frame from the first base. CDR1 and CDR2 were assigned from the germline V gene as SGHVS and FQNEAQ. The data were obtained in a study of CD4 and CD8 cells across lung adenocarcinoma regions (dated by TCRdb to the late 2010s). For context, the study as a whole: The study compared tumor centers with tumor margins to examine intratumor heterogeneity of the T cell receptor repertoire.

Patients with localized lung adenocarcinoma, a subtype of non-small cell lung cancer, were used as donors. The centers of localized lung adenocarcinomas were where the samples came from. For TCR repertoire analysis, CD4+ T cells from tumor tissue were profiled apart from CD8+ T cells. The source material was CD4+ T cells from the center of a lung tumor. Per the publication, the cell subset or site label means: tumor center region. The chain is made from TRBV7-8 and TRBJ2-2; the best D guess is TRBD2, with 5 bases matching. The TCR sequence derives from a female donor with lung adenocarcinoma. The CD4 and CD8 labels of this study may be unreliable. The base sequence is TGTGCCAGCAGCCCCTCCTCGGCCGGGGAGCTGTATTTT. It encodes CASSPSSAGELYF.